Here is one T cell receptor (beta chain) with its context. Patients in Seattle were enrolled during active infection, then followed longitudinally. The data were taken from a study of blood T cell repertoires in COVID-19. As handled by the study authors: Scientists estimated how many nucleated cells there were by amplifying reference gene primers. Here immunoSEQ multiplex PCR was the method, and the copy in TCRdb shows in-frame clones only, minus some. Clone size and the V and J calls come from that table; the DNA yielded D and trimming. The sample consists of about 160,000 clones, roughly 88% of them appearing once. Germline V gene lookup returns CDR1 MNHEY and CDR2 SVGAGI. The V gene lost 7 bases and the J gene lost 2 bases, with 14 bases spanning the gap. The CDR3 is made up of 14 amino acids.

This chain joins TRBV6-5 and TRBJ1-2; D might be TRBD1 (5 bases). This sequence originates from an older man with COVID-19, enrolled during active disease. Sequencing used peripheral blood. The CDR3 is CASIPERGNYGYTF. The DNA of the CDR3 is TGTGCCAGCATCCCCGAGCGGGGCAACTATGGCTACACCTTC.